These 6 T cell receptor beta chains share one sample of origin, sequenced in a study of T cell repertoires in cytomegalovirus infection. TCRdb passed the reads through MiXCR, listing each CDR3 protein once. The table shows a few hundred thousand distinct CDR3 sequences, with about a sixth occurring only once. Sequenced: CD8+ T cells from PBMCs. These receptors were taken from a human donor in good health (CMV status not recorded). Some clones in this sample may be carry-over from other donors' samples.

DNA for the CDR3: TGTGCCAGCAGACCAGGGGTCTCCTACGAGCAGTACTTC. It yields the protein CASRPGVSYEQYF. The rearrangement links TRBV25-1 to TRBJ2-7; a weak D match, TRBD1 (6 bases). The V end lost 6 bases, the J end lost 0 bases, and 9 bases lay between the germline ends. Germline CDR1 is MGHDK and CDR2 is SYGVNS. The CDR3 runs 13 residues.

The chain carries TRBV11-1 and TRBJ1-1, with TRBD1 as a possible D gene (5 bases). Germline V gene data show CDR1 as SGHAT and CDR2 as FQDESV (reference sequence). The CDR3 spans 16 residues. Trimming shortened V by 0 bases and J by 4 bases, and 15 bases separated the two germline ends. The CDR3 nucleotides are TGTGCCAGCAGCTTAGCCTACGAGGGGATATCCACTGAAGCTTTCTTT. Residues: CASSLAYEGISTEAFF. Together with reference TRBV11-1 and TRBJ1-1, the CDR3 gives the full variable domain: EAEVAQSPRYKITEKSQAVAFWCDPISGHATLYWYRQILGQGPELLVQFQDESVVDDSQLPKDRFSAERLKGVDSTLKIQPAELGDSAMYLCASSLAYEGISTEAFFGQGTRLTVV.

The gene calls are TRBV18 and TRBJ1-5; D is undetermined. Looked up from germline, CDR1 is KGHSH and CDR2 is LQKENI. The CDR3 has 14 residues. V shed 2 bases and J shed 5 bases, with 10 bases lying between them. The CDR3 is CASSPWEAHQPQHF. CDR3 nucleotides: TGTGCCAGCTCACCATGGGAGGCCCATCAGCCCCAGCATTTT.

This clonotype was counted ten times or more. CDR3 protein: CASSLVGGQNTEAFF. The CDR3 DNA reads TGCGCCAGCAGCTTGGTCGGGGGACAGAACACTGAAGCTTTCTTT. This rearrangement joins TRBV5-1 to TRBJ1-1; D is possibly TRBD1 (6 bases). In germline, CDR1 is SGHRS, CDR2 YFSETQ. This CDR3 comprises 15 residues. The germline V and J ends were trimmed by 0 bases and 1 base, with 10 bases remaining between them. Full variable domain (outside the CDR3, taken from reference TRBV5-1 and TRBJ1-1): KAGVTQTPRYLIKTRGQQVTLSCSPISGHRSVSWYQQTPGQGLQFLFEYFSETQRNKGNFPGRFSGRQFSNSRSEMNVSTLELGDSALYLCASSLVGGQNTEAFFGQGTRLTVV.

Worth noting for this clonotype: A much larger clone differs from this one at a single base, so this may be a read error. Since no conserved phenylalanine or tryptophan closes the CDR3, a read error is the likely cause. V gene TRBV6-6 combines with J gene TRBJ1-5, with 7 positions matching TRBD1. Germline values: CDR1 MNHNY, CDR2 SVGAGI (reference sequence). The CDR3 covers 14 residues. Trimming removed 4 bases from V and 1 base from J; junction bases left unmatched: 1. For the CDR3, the DNA is TGTGCCAGCAGTTCACAGGGGAGCAATCAGCCCCAGCATGTT. As protein: CASSSQGSNQPQHV.

Many counts were recorded for this clonotype. The V and J genes are TRBV20-1 and TRBJ1-2; D not certain. Germline V gene sequence: CDR1 DFQATT, CDR2 SNEGSKA (reference sequence). This CDR3 has 15 residues. Trimming stripped 0 bases from V and 5 bases from J, with 16 bases between. CDR3 loop: CSARERSTAGYGYTF. The CDR3 DNA reads as TGCAGTGCTAGAGAACGATCCACGGCGGGGTATGGCTACACCTTC.